The 13 T cell receptor beta chains in this list originate from one sample, sequenced in a study of blood T cells in healthy people across ages. Then a second PCR, running roughly 7 to 11 cycles, was carried out with a sample-barcoded 5' primer and a J-beta primer mix. MiXCR was run by TCRdb on the 5' RACE reads, yielding one entry per CDR3 protein. This table holds around 990,000 distinct CDR3 sequences, around 25% found once. In addition, the sample was reused for a study of T cells of mothers and their children.

Sequenced sample: blood. These receptors all stem from a girl aged 2-10 years in good health.

V is TRBV12-3 or TRBV12-4 and J is TRBJ1-2; D gene unclear. The V end lost 9 bases, the J end lost 8 bases, and 10 bases lay between the germline ends. The CDR3 covers 10 residues. The CDR3 protein is CASDPFGYTF. The CDR3 DNA sequence: TGTGCCAGTGATCCCTTCGGCTACACCTTC.

The V and J genes are TRBV7-2 and TRBJ1-4; tentatively, D is TRBD1 (6 bases). V gave up 1 base and J gave up 5 bases, with 14 bases separating them. Germline assignment: CDR1 SGHTA and CDR2 FQGNSA. CDR3 length: 16 residues. The CDR3 sequence: CASSLVGGQRNEKLFF. The CDR3 DNA reads TGTGCCAGCAGCTTAGTGGGGGGGCAGAGGAATGAAAAACTGTTTTTT.

The chain recombines TRBV6-5 with TRBJ1-3; tentatively, D is TRBD1 (6 bases). Trimming stripped 4 bases from V and 0 bases from J, with 16 bases between. The germline CDR1 and CDR2 sequences are MNHEY and SVGAGI. This CDR3 spans 17 amino acids. The CDR3 reads CASSLGGYTRSGNTIYF. The CDR3 DNA reads TGTGCCAGCAGTTTAGGGGGGTACACCCGCTCTGGAAACACCATATATTTT.

CDR3 in amino acids: CASSIVGIYNEQFF. In nucleotides, the CDR3 is TGTGCCAGTAGTATTGTGGGGATCTACAATGAGCAGTTCTTC. The genes are TRBV19 and TRBJ2-5, with unresolved D. The better agreement between TRBJ2-1 and the DNA end casts doubt on the J call. The CDR3 is 14 residues long. From germline, CDR1 is LNHDA and CDR2 SQIVND (reference sequence).

The chain joins TRBV6-5 to TRBJ2-1; tentative D call: TRBD2 (5 bases). V was pared by 2 bases and J by 0 bases, with 14 bases between. CDR1 is MNHEY and CDR2 is SVGAGI in the germline V gene. This CDR3 comprises 17 residues. The CDR3 region is CASSYIASSSSYNEQFF. DNA for the CDR3: TGTGCCAGCAGTTACATCGCTAGCTCTAGCTCCTACAATGAGCAGTTCTTC.

The gene calls are TRBV7-8 and TRBJ2-1, with 13 bases identical to TRBD2. Looked up from germline, CDR1 is SGHVS and CDR2 is FQNEAQ. V was pared by 5 bases and J by 4 bases, with 5 bases of the junction left unmatched. The CDR3 sequence is 16 residues long. The CDR3 here is CASSPPLAGGYNEQFF. In DNA form, the CDR3 reads TGTGCCAGCAGCCCCCCACTAGCGGGGGGGTACAATGAGCAGTTCTTC.

The genes are TRBV28 and TRBJ2-5; D not resolved. The germline V gene encodes CDR1 MDHEN and CDR2 SYDVKM. V was shortened by 6 bases and J by 4 bases, with 15 bases between the two germline ends. This CDR3 spans 14 amino acids. CDR3 nucleotides: TGTGCCAGCAGGAAGGACCCGGCGATAGAGACCCAGTACTTC. Its protein is CASRKDPAIETQYF.

This clonotype showed up just a few times. The chain has TRBV7-9 and TRBJ2-1; D is unclear. Trimming stripped 4 bases from V and 0 bases from J, with 10 bases between. Per germline, CDR1 SEHNR and CDR2 FQNEAQ (reference sequence). CDR3 size: 15 residues. This chain's CDR3 is CASSSQENSYNEQFF. The CDR3 DNA sequence: TGTGCCAGCAGCTCTCAGGAAAACTCCTACAATGAGCAGTTCTTC.

The rearrangement uses TRBV7-9 and TRBJ2-5, with D unclear. The assigned J gene may be wrong: the sequence end matches TRBJ2-1 better. The CDR3 is 11 residues long. CDR1 SEHNR and CDR2 FQNEAQ come from the germline V gene (reference sequence). The CDR3 DNA follows: TGTGCCAGCATCCTAGGCAGTGAGCAGTTCTTC. It yields the protein CASILGSEQFF.

The CDR3, as DNA: TGTGCCAGCAGGCCTATGAAGACAGGATTCGAAGGCTACACCTTC. This sequence encodes CASRPMKTGFEGYTF. The chain uses TRBV3-1 and TRBJ1-2; D is possibly TRBD1 (6 bases). The V end was cut by 6 bases, the J end by 8 bases, with 22 bases between. CDR3 length: 15 residues. Germline V gene sequence: CDR1 LGHDT, CDR2 YNNKEL (reference sequence).

This clonotype came up a few times. The gene calls are TRBV12-3 or TRBV12-4 and TRBJ2-2, with D possibly called TRBD1 or TRBD2 (7 bases each). The germline V and J ends were trimmed by 10 bases and 11 bases, with 14 bases remaining between them. This CDR3 spans 11 amino acids. The CDR3 nucleotides are TGTGCCATACGGGGGGACAGTGAGCTGTTTTTT. This codes for CAIRGDSELFF.

This chain joins TRBV24-1 and TRBJ1-5; 9 nucleotides line up with TRBD1. CDR3 length: 17 residues. Germline CDR1 reads KGHDR; CDR2 reads SFDVKD. With V trimmed by 5 bases and J by 4 bases, 11 bases remained unmatched. The CDR3 protein is CATSGGAFDRGNQPQHF. The CDR3 nucleotides are TGTGCCACCAGTGGGGGGGCGTTCGACAGGGGGAATCAGCCCCAGCATTTT.

This clonotype is a singleton in its sample. The chain links TRBV18 to TRBJ2-1; D is undetermined. Between the trimmed V and J ends, which lost 1 base and 3 bases, there was a span of 10 bases. Germline V CDR1 and CDR2: KGHSH, LQKENI. The CDR3 contains 15 residues. CDR3 nucleotides: TGTGCCAGCTCACCACAAAGGACGGGCTACAATGAGCAGTTCTTC. This codes for CASSPQRTGYNEQFF.